The 8 T cell receptor beta chains presented below share a single source sample, sequenced in a study of OX40 agonist ivuxolimab in advanced cancers. Profiled with immunoSEQ multiplex PCR; TCRdb holds only in-frame clones, not every one. This sample yields some 39,000 clones, of which about 81% are seen a single time; around a fifth belongs to the top ten. This sample comprised CD4+ or CD8+ T cells sorted from blood, obtained in a trial of the OX40 agonist ivuxolimab. Receptors originate from an adult with an advanced solid tumor such as melanoma, head and neck, liver or kidney cancer.

The V and J genes are TRBV2 and TRBJ2-5, with D perhaps matching TRBD2 (6 bases). This CDR3 comprises 15 residues. Germline CDR1 SNHLY, CDR2 FYNNEI. V lost 5 bases to trimming and J lost 0 bases, with 13 bases between them. CDR3 residues: CASSPRRDYQETQYF. In DNA form, the CDR3 reads TGTGCCAGCAGTCCACGTCGGGACTACCAAGAGACCCAGTACTTC.

The rearrangement links TRBV10-2 to TRBJ1-4, with TRBD1 matching over 7 bases. CDR1 and CDR2 (germline): WSHSY, SAAADI. The CDR3 runs to 16 residues. V lost 7 bases, J lost 0 bases, and 8 bases stayed unmatched. This CDR3 reads CASKGGGFATNEKLFF. Here the CDR3 DNA reads TGCGCCAGCAAGGGAGGGGGCTTTGCAACTAATGAAAAACTGTTTTTT.

This chain links TRBV5-4 with TRBJ2-1, with D possibly being TRBD1 or TRBD2 (5 bases each). V lost 4 bases to trimming and J lost 0 bases, with 14 bases between them. This CDR3 is built from 16 residues. CDR1 is SGHNT and CDR2 is YYREEE in the germline V gene (reference sequence). CDR3 in DNA: TGTGCCAGCAGCGGCCCTGGGGGACGCTCCTACAATGAGCAGTTCTTC. Encoded protein: CASSGPGGRSYNEQFF. Full variable domain (outside the CDR3, taken from reference TRBV5-4 and TRBJ2-1): ETGVTQSPTHLIKTRGQQVTLRCSSQSGHNTVSWYQQALGQGPQFIFQYYREEENGRGNFPPRFSGLQFPNYSSELNVNALELDDSALYLCASSGPGGRSYNEQFFGPGTRLTVL.

The V and J genes are TRBV11-2 and TRBJ2-3; D is unclear. With 3 bases removed from V and 1 base from J, the gap between germline ends came to 5 bases. Germline V gives CDR1 SGHAT, CDR2 FQNNGV. This CDR3 has 13 residues. CDR3 region: CASSLLGTDTQYF. The CDR3 DNA reads TGTGCCAGCAGCTTGTTGGGCACAGATACGCAGTATTTT.

A few counts support this clone. The chain has TRBV4-2 and TRBJ1-5; the match to TRBD1 covers 8 bases. Germline CDR1 reads LGHNA; CDR2 reads YNFKEQ. CDR3 length equals 15 residues. Trimming removed 4 bases from V and 1 base from J; junction bases left unmatched: 3. The CDR3 DNA is TGTGCCAGCAGCCCAGGGGGCTCAAGCAATCAGCCCCAGCATTTT. It codes for CASSPGGSSNQPQHF.

In DNA, the CDR3 is TGTGCCAGCAGTCTTAGGGGAACCCACACTGAAGCTTTCTTT. This codes for CASSLRGTHTEAFF. The chain combines TRBV27 with TRBJ1-1, with a tentative D call TRBD1 (5 bases). Per the germline V gene, CDR1 is MNHEY and CDR2 is SMNVEV (reference sequence). The length of the CDR3 is 14 residues. Trimming took off 5 bases at V and 3 bases at J, with 13 bases between the two ends.

This sequence joins TRBV5-1 and TRBJ1-5, with 8 bases that match TRBD1. This CDR3 region has 14 residues. The V gene's germline CDR1 is SGHRS and CDR2 YFSETQ. Unmatched junction bases numbered 6, after V lost 4 bases and J lost 6 bases. CDR3 protein: CASSTGGWGQPQHF. The DNA for the CDR3 is TGCGCCAGCAGCACAGGGGGATGGGGTCAGCCCCAGCATTTT.

J is TRBJ2-3 and V is TRBV5-1; D uncertain. This CDR3 region has 12 residues. Germline V gene lookup returns CDR1 SGHRS and CDR2 YFSETQ. Trimming took off 4 bases at V and 0 bases at J, with 3 bases between the two ends. The CDR3 protein is CASSLSTDTQYF. CDR3 DNA: TGCGCCAGCAGCCTTAGCACAGATACGCAGTATTTT.